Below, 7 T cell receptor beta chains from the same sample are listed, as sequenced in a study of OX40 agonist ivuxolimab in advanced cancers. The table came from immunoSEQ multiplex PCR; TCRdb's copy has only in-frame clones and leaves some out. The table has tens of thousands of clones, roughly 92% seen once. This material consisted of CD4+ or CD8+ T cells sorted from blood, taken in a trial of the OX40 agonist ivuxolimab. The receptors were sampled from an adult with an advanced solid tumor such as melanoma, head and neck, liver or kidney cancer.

The CDR3 coding sequence is TGTGCCAGCAGCCAGTGGGGAGGGCAAGAGACCCAGTACTTC. Protein product: CASSQWGGQETQYF. This rearrangement joins TRBV7-3 to TRBJ2-5; 7 bases agree with TRBD2. Germline trimming cut 5 bases from V and 2 bases from J; bases unmatched to any gene: 5. The CDR3 totals 14 residues. Germline loops: CDR1 SGHTA, CDR2 FQGTGA. Looking up the rest from reference TRBV7-3 and TRBJ2-5 gives the full variable domain: GAGVSQTPSNKVTEKGKYVELRCDPISGHTALYWYRQSLGQGPEFLIYFQGTGAADDSGLPNDRFFAVRPEGSVSTLKIQRTERGDSAVYLCASSQWGGQETQYFGPGTRLLVL.

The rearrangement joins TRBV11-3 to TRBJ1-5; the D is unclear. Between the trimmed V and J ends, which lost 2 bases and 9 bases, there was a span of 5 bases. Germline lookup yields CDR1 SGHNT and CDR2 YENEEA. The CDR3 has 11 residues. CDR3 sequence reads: CASSLQLPQHF. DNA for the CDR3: TGTGCCAGCAGCTTACAACTGCCCCAGCATTTT.

The CDR3 sequence: CASSGTSGGDEQFF. The CDR3 DNA is TGTGCCAGCAGCGGGACTAGCGGGGGGGATGAGCAGTTCTTC. The chain recombines TRBV11-2 with TRBJ2-1; 16 bases match TRBD2. CDR1 and CDR2 from the germline V gene are SGHAT and FQNNGV. The trim removed 5 bases at V and 8 bases at J, leaving 0 bases unmatched. The CDR3 has 14 amino acids. The complete variable domain, with remaining parts taken from reference TRBV11-2 and TRBJ2-1, reads EAGVAQSPRYKIIEKRQSVAFWCNPISGHATLYWYQQILGQGPKLLIQFQNNGVVDDSQLPKDRFSAERLKGVDSTLKIQPAKLEDSAVYLCASSGTSGGDEQFFGPGTRLTVL.

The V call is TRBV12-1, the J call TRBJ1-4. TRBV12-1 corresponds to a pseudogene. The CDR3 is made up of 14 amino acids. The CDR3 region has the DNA TGTGCCAGCAGCCACGGATCAACTAATGAAAAACTGTTTTTT. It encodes CASSHGSTNEKLFF.

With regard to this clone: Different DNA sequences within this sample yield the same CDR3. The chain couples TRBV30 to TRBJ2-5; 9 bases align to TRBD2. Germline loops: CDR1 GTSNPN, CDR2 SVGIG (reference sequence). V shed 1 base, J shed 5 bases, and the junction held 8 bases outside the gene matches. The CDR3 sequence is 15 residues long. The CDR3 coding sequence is TGTGCCTGGAGTGAAAGGCGGGGGGGCGGTGAGACCCAGTACTTC. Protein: CAWSERRGGGETQYF. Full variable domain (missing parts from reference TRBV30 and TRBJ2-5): SQTIHQWPATLVQPVGSPLSLECTVEGTSNPNLYWYRQAAGRGLQLLFYSVGIGQISSEVPQNLSASRPQDRQFILSSKKLLLSDSGFYLCAWSERRGGGETQYFGPGTRLLVL.

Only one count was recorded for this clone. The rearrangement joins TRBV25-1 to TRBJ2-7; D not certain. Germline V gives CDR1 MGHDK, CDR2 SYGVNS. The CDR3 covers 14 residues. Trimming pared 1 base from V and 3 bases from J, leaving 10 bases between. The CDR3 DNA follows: TGTGCCAGCAGTGAATCCCCGGAGTACTACGAGCAGTACTTC. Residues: CASSESPEYYEQYF.

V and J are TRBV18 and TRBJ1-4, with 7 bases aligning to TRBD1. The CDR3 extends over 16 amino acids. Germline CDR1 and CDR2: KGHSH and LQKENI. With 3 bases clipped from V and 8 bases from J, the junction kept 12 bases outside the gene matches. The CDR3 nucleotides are TGTGCCAGCTCACCCACTAGCGAGGGGGCATTCGAAAAACTGTTTTTT. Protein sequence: CASSPTSEGAFEKLFF.